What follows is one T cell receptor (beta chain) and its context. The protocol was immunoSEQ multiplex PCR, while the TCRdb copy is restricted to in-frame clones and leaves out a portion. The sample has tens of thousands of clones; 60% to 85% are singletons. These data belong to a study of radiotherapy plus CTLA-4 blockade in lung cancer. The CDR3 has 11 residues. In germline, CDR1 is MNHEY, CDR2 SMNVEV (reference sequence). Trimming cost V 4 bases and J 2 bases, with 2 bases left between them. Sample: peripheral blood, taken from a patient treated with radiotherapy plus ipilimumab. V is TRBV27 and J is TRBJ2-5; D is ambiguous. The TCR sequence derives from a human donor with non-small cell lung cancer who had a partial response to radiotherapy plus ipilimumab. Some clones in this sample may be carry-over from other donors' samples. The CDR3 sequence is CASSSQETQYF. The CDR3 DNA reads TGTGCCAGCAGTTCGCAAGAGACCCAGTACTTC.